A single sample gave rise to the 12 T cell receptor beta chains below, sequenced in a study of blood T cell repertoires in COVID-19. Data came from immunoSEQ multiplex PCR; TCRdb stores just in-frame clones and leaves some out. Of 200,000 to 250,000 clones in the sample, 88% are singletons; the top ten hold 2.5% to 3.5%. The material sequenced was peripheral blood. Receptor source: a woman aged 55 to 70 with acute or convalescent COVID-19.

The rearrangement links TRBV10-3 to TRBJ1-1; unclear D gene. V lost 4 bases to trimming and J lost 0 bases, with 9 bases between them. Germline CDR1 is ENHRY and CDR2 is SYGVKD. CDR3 size: 14 residues. This CDR3 reads CAISGQTMNTEAFF. The CDR3 bases are TGTGCCATCAGTGGTCAGACTATGAACACTGAAGCTTTCTTT.

CDR3 loop: CASSLSGGIVDTQYF. CDR3 coding DNA: TGCGCCAGCAGCCTTAGCGGGGGGATTGTAGATACGCAGTATTTT. The rearrangement uses TRBV5-1 and TRBJ2-3; 10 positions agree with TRBD2. Germline CDR1 is SGHRS and CDR2 is YFSETQ. This CDR3 spans 15 amino acids. V gave up 4 bases and J gave up 5 bases; unmatched junction bases: 7.

The rearrangement links TRBV19 to TRBJ2-4; tentatively, D is TRBD1 (6 bases). This CDR3 comprises 16 residues. V was shortened by 8 bases and J by 1 base, with 18 bases between the two germline ends. From germline, CDR1 is LNHDA and CDR2 SQIVND (reference sequence). CDR3 bases: TGTGCCAGTCAAGCCTCAGGGGCCGGGGCCAAAAACATTCAGTACTTC. The encoded protein is CASQASGAGAKNIQYF.

The gene calls are TRBV6-5 and TRBJ1-3, with D hard to call. This CDR3 spans 15 amino acids. Trimming shortened V by 5 bases and J by 0 bases, and 11 bases separated the two germline ends. Germline CDR1 reads MNHEY; CDR2 reads SVGAGI. CDR3 sequence: CASSPTVLSGNTIYF. The DNA for the CDR3 is TGTGCCAGCAGTCCTACAGTACTCTCTGGAAACACCATATATTTT.

The chain employs TRBV11-3 and TRBJ2-1; 11 bases agree with TRBD1. The V and J ends lost 5 bases and 9 bases, in that order; junction bases with no gene match: 6. There are 14 residues in the CDR3. Germline V gene data show CDR1 as SGHNT and CDR2 as YENEEA. CDR3 nucleotide sequence: TGTGCCAGCAGCGCGGACAGGGGGCGAGGTGAGCAGTTCTTC. Residues: CASSADRGRGEQFF.

This sequence joins TRBV5-6 and TRBJ1-2; 8 bases align to TRBD1. V lost 0 bases, J lost 7 bases, and 8 bases stayed unmatched. Germline V CDR1 and CDR2: SGHDT, YYEEEE. This CDR3 comprises 15 residues. CDR3 region: CASSLGQGYGAGYTF. CDR3 bases: TGTGCCAGCAGCTTGGGACAGGGGTACGGTGCTGGCTACACCTTC.

V gene TRBV3-1 (or the pseudogene TRBV3-2) combines with J gene TRBJ2-1, with 12 positions matching TRBD2. Unmatched junction bases numbered 10, after V lost 4 bases and J lost 6 bases. This CDR3 has 17 residues. In germline, CDR1 is LGHDT, CDR2 YNNKEL (reference sequence). CDR3 in amino acids: CASSRGLAGTFGNEQFF. In DNA form, the CDR3 reads TGTGCCAGCAGCCGCGGACTAGCGGGGACATTTGGCAATGAGCAGTTCTTC.

CDR3 loop: CASVGTGGVETQYF. CDR3 bases: TGCGCCAGCGTCGGGACAGGGGGCGTAGAGACCCAGTACTTC. V is TRBV5-1 and J is TRBJ2-5; 12 bases line up with TRBD1. The germline V gene encodes CDR1 SGHRS and CDR2 YFSETQ. The CDR3 has 14 amino acids. V gave up 7 bases and J gave up 4 bases; unmatched junction bases: 5.

V usage is TRBV7-9 and J usage is TRBJ1-6, with D unclear. From germline, CDR1 is SEHNR and CDR2 FQNEAQ (reference sequence). This CDR3 has 12 amino acids. V dropped 3 bases and J dropped 5 bases, with 2 bases sitting between them. As DNA, the CDR3 is TGTGCCAGCAGCTTTAATAATTCACCCCTCCACTTT. This gives the protein CASSFNNSPLHF.

V and J are TRBV14 and TRBJ2-1; 13 bases map to TRBD2. The CDR3 length is 16 residues. The trim removed 4 bases at V and 11 bases at J, leaving 11 bases unmatched. Looked up from germline, CDR1 is SGHDN and CDR2 is FVKESK. Here the CDR3 DNA reads TGTGCCAGCAGCCGGGGACTAGCGGGAACCCCTAGGAAGCAGTTCTTC. This codes for CASSRGLAGTPRKQFF.

The genes are TRBV4-1 and TRBJ1-2; D might be TRBD1 (5 bases). Trimming pared 2 bases from V and 8 bases from J, leaving 9 bases between. The CDR3 is made up of 12 amino acids. The germline V gene has CDR1 MGHRA and CDR2 YSYEKL. The CDR3 reads CASSQTGRGYTF. CDR3 nucleotides: TGCGCCAGCAGCCAAACAGGACGGGGCTACACCTTC.

V gene TRBV5-1 combines with J gene TRBJ2-7, with 10 bases fitting TRBD1. CDR3 length: 14 amino acids. Germline assignment: CDR1 SGHRS and CDR2 YFSETQ. V trimming: 4 bases; J trimming: 6 bases; junction bases outside the gene matches: 7. Here the CDR3 reads CASSTGQGVFEQYF. The CDR3 bases are TGCGCCAGCAGCACCGGACAGGGGGTTTTCGAGCAGTACTTC.